The TCR beta chain under discussion was sequenced for a study of T cell changes during pregnancy in multiple sclerosis. Generated by immunoSEQ multiplex PCR, the TCRdb table keeps only in-frame clones and is missing some. The sample lists almost 65,000 clones; about 92% were seen once. Trimming at V came to 5 bases and at J to 6 bases, leaving 13 bases not matched to a gene. The CDR3 covers 16 residues. Germline CDR1 and CDR2: MDHEN and SYDVKM. V usage is TRBV28 and J usage is TRBJ2-7; TRBD2 matches at 10 bases. The sample here was peripheral blood, taken in the first trimester of pregnancy. This receptor was obtained from a female donor with multiple sclerosis, enrolled in a pregnancy study. DNA of the CDR3: TGTGCCAGCAGTCCCACCGGGACTAGCGTGATGAGCGAGCAGTACTTC. As protein: CASSPTGTSVMSEQYF. Complete variable domain (other parts from reference TRBV28 and TRBJ2-7): DVKVTQSSRYLVKRTGEKVFLECVQDMDHENMFWYRQDPGLGLRLIYFSYDVKMKEKGDIPEGYSVSREKKERFSLILESASTNQTSMYLCASSPTGTSVMSEQYFGPGTRLTVT.